Shown below are 18 T cell receptor beta chains from a single sample sequenced in a study of graft-versus-host responses after intestinal transplantation (dated by TCRdb to the early 2020s). Receptor amplification or capture employed the immunoSEQ multiplex PCR assay. TCRdb limited this immuneACCESS table to in-frame rearrangements with V and J called. A share of clones is missing; checked studies link under half to unresolved V genes, and the rest is unexplained. The table for this sample lists 20,000 to 25,000 clones; about 35% of them were counted only once. The top ten constitute about 9.2% of the sample. In light of the paper, this sample's time point label describes: cells obtained before transplantation from donor or recipient. In mixed lymphocyte reactions, some 200,000 CFSE-labeled pre-transplant responders were plated with some 200,000 irradiated violet-dye-labeled stimulators and cultured for 6 days.

The specimen was alloreactive CD8+ T cells from a mixed lymphocyte reaction culture, collected before intestinal transplant. The cell subset or site tag for this specimen amounts to: CFSE-low proliferating T cells sorted from roughly 6-day pre-transplant mixed lymphocyte reaction (GvH or HvG direction). These TCRs come from a human patient who received an intestinal transplant.

The chain is built from TRBV7-9 and TRBJ1-3; 7 bases are shared with TRBD1. Germline assignment: CDR1 SEHNR and CDR2 FQNEAQ (reference sequence). Germline trimming cut 4 bases from V and 2 bases from J; bases unmatched to any gene: 5. There are 15 residues in the CDR3. The CDR3, as DNA: TGTGCCAGCAGCTCCACAGGGGTCACTGGAAACACCATATATTTT. It is translated as CASSSTGVTGNTIYF.

This clone is classed as large. Additional DNA sequences in this sample encode the identical CDR3. The chain has TRBV11-2 and TRBJ1-4; the D gene is possibly TRBD1 (6 bases). The CDR3 length is 16 residues. The germline V gene encodes CDR1 SGHAT and CDR2 FQNNGV. The V end was cut by 5 bases, the J end by 0 bases, with 13 bases between. CDR3 coding DNA: TGTGCCAGCAGCCAAGGACAGTTTGCAACTAATGAAAAACTGTTTTTT. Protein sequence: CASSQGQFATNEKLFF.

The V call is TRBV4-1, the J call TRBJ2-5; TRBD2 aligns across 7 bases. The CDR3 contains 15 residues. V was clipped by 0 bases and J by 2 bases; unmatched bases: 3. CDR1 is MGHRA and CDR2 is YSYEKL in the germline V gene. This CDR3 reads CASSQEGREQETQYF. Here the CDR3 DNA reads TGCGCCAGCAGCCAAGAAGGGAGGGAGCAAGAGACCCAGTACTTC.

The chain carries TRBV4-1 and TRBJ2-1; TRBD2 aligns across 8 bases. With 4 bases clipped from V and 8 bases from J, the junction kept 4 bases outside the gene matches. Germline V gene lookup returns CDR1 MGHRA and CDR2 YSYEKL. The CDR3 has 13 amino acids. In nucleotides, the CDR3 is TGCGCCAGCAGCCCCGGACTAGCCGATGAGCAGTTCTTC. Translating it yields CASSPGLADEQFF.

The gene calls are TRBV27 and TRBJ2-3; D gene uncertain. The CDR3 consists of 16 residues. Germline V gives CDR1 MNHEY, CDR2 SMNVEV (reference sequence). Trimming shortened V by 3 bases and J by 1 base, and 14 bases separated the two germline ends. The CDR3 here is CASSFLGSGGTDTQYF. The CDR3 nucleotides are TGTGCCAGCAGTTTCTTAGGATCTGGGGGCACAGATACGCAGTATTTT.

This clone was detected only a few times. The chain links TRBV6-1 to TRBJ2-7; 10 positions match TRBD2. V shed 10 bases, J shed 2 bases, and the junction held 8 bases outside the gene matches. The CDR3 contains 14 residues. CDR1 is MNHNS, CDR2 SASEGT, per germline. The CDR3, as DNA: TGTGCCACTCCCGGACTAGCGGACGCCTACGAGCAGTACTTC. It specifies CATPGLADAYEQYF.

The chain is built from TRBV23-1 and TRBJ2-1, with TRBD1 as a possible D gene (6 bases). TRBV23-1 is noted as an ORF with a role that remains uncertain. Deletions cut 6 bases from V and 8 bases from J, with 20 bases between. The CDR3 spans 15 residues. The CDR3 bases are TGCGCCAGCAGCCCAGACAGGTCTTTGATAGATGAGCAGTTCTTC. Its protein is CASSPDRSLIDEQFF.

V is TRBV9 and J is TRBJ2-2; D unclear. This CDR3 contains 13 residues. Germline assignment: CDR1 SGDLS and CDR2 YYNGEE. The V end lost 1 base, the J end lost 4 bases, and 5 bases lay between the germline ends. Here the CDR3 reads CASSVLLTGELFF. DNA of the CDR3: TGTGCCAGCAGCGTACTCCTCACCGGGGAGCTGTTTTTT.

The chain links TRBV30 to TRBJ2-7; possibly TRBD1 for D (6 bases). This CDR3 is built from 13 residues. V shed 3 bases and J shed 5 bases, with 14 bases lying between them. Germline CDR1 GTSNPN, CDR2 SVGIG (reference sequence). The CDR3 DNA sequence: TGTGCCTGGAGCCCTATAACAGGGAACGAGCAGTACTTC. It specifies CAWSPITGNEQYF.

DNA of the CDR3: TGTGCCAGCAGTTGGGGCAGGGGCTACGAGCAGTACTTC. Protein: CASSWGRGYEQYF. The rearrangement joins TRBV27 to TRBJ2-7; perhaps TRBD1 as D (6 bases). The germline V and J ends were trimmed by 4 bases and 3 bases, with 10 bases remaining between them. CDR3 length: 13 residues. From germline, CDR1 is MNHEY and CDR2 SMNVEV (reference sequence).

The table lists this clone with a few counts. The CDR3 DNA reads as TGTGCCAGCAGCTTAGGGGGGGGTTCCGAGCAGTACTTC. Its translation is CASSLGGGSEQYF. The chain joins TRBV7-6 to TRBJ2-7; 7 positions match TRBD2. V shed 1 base and J 6 bases; nucleotides not matched to a gene: 3. The CDR3 spans 13 residues. Germline CDR1 SGHVS, CDR2 FNYEAQ. Combining the CDR3 with reference TRBV7-6 and TRBJ2-7 gives the whole variable domain GAGVSQSPRYKVTKRGQDVALRCDPISGHVSLYWYRQALGQGPEFLTYFNYEAQQDKSGLPNDRFSAERPEGSISTLTIQRTEQRDSAMYRCASSLGGGSEQYFGPGTRLTVT.

V is TRBV10-2 and J is TRBJ2-7, with D perhaps TRBD1 (6 bases). This CDR3 comprises 15 residues. Germline V gene lookup returns CDR1 WSHSY and CDR2 SAAADI. V lost 3 bases to trimming and J lost 0 bases, with 12 bases between them. DNA for the CDR3: TGCGCCAGCAGTGACAAACAGGGCCCCTCCTACGAGCAGTACTTC. Translation: CASSDKQGPSYEQYF.

The chain is built from TRBV9 and TRBJ2-3; D ambiguous. The CDR3 runs 14 residues. Between the trimmed V and J ends, which lost 2 bases and 5 bases, there was a span of 12 bases. The germline V gene has CDR1 SGDLS and CDR2 YYNGEE. The CDR3 loop is CASSVNSPLDTQYF. The CDR3 coding sequence is TGTGCCAGCAGCGTCAATTCCCCCTTAGATACGCAGTATTTT.

The J gene is TRBJ2-1, the V gene TRBV7-9, with 9 bases lining up with TRBD1. CDR1 and CDR2 from the germline V gene are SEHNR and FQNEAQ (reference sequence). Trimming took 10 bases from V and 4 from J; bases not matched to a gene: 11. The CDR3 extends over 15 amino acids. DNA for the CDR3: TGTGCCACCGACGGCCGGGACAGGGTATACAATGAGCAGTTCTTC. It codes for CATDGRDRVYNEQFF.

This clone was seen a handful of times. The V gene is TRBV29-1, the J gene TRBJ1-1; 7 bases match TRBD1. The CDR3 runs to 11 residues. J lost 6 bases, V lost 7 bases, and 5 bases had no gene match. Germline V CDR1 and CDR2: SQVTM, ANQGSEA. The CDR3 sequence: CSAYRGPEAFF. DNA of the CDR3: TGCAGCGCCTACAGGGGCCCTGAAGCTTTCTTT. The whole variable domain, filled in from reference TRBV29-1 and TRBJ1-1, reads SAVISQKPSRDICQRGTSLTIQCQVDSQVTMMFWYRQQPGQSLTLIATANQGSEATYESGFVIDKFPISRPNLTFSTLTVSNMSPEDSSIYLCSAYRGPEAFFGQGTRLTVV.

This clone is medium-sized (0.01 to 0.1%) in the sample. The chain has TRBV25-1 and TRBJ1-6, with D unclear. Germline lookup yields CDR1 MGHDK and CDR2 SYGVNS. V was clipped by 3 bases and J by 13 bases, with 13 bases between them. The CDR3 has 13 residues. The CDR3 here is CASSDRLGNPLHF. The CDR3 DNA reads as TGTGCCAGCAGTGATCGACTTGGAAATCCCCTCCACTTT.

V and J are TRBV29-1 and TRBJ2-4, with D unclear. The CDR3 contains 14 residues. Trimming cost V 2 bases and J 12 bases, with 20 bases left between them. Germline CDR1 SQVTM, CDR2 ANQGSEA. The CDR3 protein is CSVESPEPYLTQYF. CDR3 bases: TGCAGCGTTGAATCCCCCGAGCCCTATCTGACTCAGTACTTC.

This chain links TRBV7-2 with TRBJ2-2; the match to TRBD2 covers 10 bases. CDR1 is SGHTA and CDR2 is FQGNSA in the germline V gene. The CDR3 consists of 15 residues. The V and J ends lost 3 bases and 6 bases, in that order; junction bases with no gene match: 4. The CDR3: CASSFFSGRAGELFF. CDR3 DNA: TGTGCCAGCAGCTTCTTCAGCGGGAGGGCCGGGGAGCTGTTTTTT. Full variable domain (missing parts from reference TRBV7-2 and TRBJ2-2): GAGVSQSPSNKVTEKGKDVELRCDPISGHTALYWYRQSLGQGLEFLIYFQGNSAPDKSGLPSDRFSAERTGGSVSTLTIQRTQQEDSAVYLCASSFFSGRAGELFFGEGSRLTVL.